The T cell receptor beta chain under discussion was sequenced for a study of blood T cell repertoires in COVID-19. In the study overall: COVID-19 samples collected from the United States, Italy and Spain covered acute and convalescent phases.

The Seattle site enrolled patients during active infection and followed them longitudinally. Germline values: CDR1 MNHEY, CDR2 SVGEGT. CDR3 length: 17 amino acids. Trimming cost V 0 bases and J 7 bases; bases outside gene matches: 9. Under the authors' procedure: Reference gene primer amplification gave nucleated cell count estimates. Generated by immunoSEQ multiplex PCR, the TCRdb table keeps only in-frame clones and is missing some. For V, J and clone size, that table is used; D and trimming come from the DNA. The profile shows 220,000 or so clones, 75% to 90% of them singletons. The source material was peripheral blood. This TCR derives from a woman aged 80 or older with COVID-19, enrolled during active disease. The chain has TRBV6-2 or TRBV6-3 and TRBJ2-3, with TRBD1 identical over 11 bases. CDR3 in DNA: TGTGCCAGCAGTTACTCGCTGTGGACAGGGGGCCATCATACGCAGTATTTT. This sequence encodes CASSYSLWTGGHHTQYF.